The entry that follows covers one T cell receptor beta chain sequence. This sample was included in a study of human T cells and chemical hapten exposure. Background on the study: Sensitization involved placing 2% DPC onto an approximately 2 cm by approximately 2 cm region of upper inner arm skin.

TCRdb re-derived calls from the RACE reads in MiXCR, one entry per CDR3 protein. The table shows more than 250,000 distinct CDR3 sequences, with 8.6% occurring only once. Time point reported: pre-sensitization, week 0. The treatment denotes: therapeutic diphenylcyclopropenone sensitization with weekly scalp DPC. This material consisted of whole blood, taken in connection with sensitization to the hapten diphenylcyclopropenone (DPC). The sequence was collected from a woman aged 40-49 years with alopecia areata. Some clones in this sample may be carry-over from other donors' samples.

CDR3 nucleotide sequence: TGTGCCAGCAGCTCTGTGGTGGCCGGGGAGCTGTTTTTT. As protein: CASSSVVAGELFF. This chain links TRBV7-3 with TRBJ2-2; no firm D call. Germline V CDR1 and CDR2: SGHTA, FQGTGA. Between the trimmed V and J ends, which lost 4 bases and 6 bases, there was a span of 9 bases. CDR3 size: 13 residues.